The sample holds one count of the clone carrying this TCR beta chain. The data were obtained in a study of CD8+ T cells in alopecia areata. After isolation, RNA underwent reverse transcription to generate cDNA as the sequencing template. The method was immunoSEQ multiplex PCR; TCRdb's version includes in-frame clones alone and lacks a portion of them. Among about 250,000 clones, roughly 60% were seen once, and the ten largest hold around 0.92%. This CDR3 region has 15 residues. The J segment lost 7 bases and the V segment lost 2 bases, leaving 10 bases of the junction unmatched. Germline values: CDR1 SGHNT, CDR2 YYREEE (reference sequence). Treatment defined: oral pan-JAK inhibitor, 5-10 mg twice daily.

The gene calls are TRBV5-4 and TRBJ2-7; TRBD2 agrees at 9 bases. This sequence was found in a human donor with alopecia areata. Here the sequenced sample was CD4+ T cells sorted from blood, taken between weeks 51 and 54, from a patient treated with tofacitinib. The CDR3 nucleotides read TGTGCCAGCAGCTTAGGGCGGGAGGGCCACGGGGAGCAGTACTTC. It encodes CASSLGREGHGEQYF.